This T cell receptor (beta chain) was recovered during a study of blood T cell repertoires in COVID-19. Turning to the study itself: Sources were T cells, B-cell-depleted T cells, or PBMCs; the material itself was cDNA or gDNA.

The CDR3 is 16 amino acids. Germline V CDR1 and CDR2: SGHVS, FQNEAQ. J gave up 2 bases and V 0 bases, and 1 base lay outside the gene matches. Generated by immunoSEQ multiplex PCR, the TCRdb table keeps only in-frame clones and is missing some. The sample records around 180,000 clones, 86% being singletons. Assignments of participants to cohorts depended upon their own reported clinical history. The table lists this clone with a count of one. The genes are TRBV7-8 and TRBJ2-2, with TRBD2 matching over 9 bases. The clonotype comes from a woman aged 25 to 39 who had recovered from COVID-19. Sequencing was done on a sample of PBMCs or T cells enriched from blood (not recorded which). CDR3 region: CASSLASGGNTGELFF. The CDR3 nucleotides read TGTGCCAGCAGCTTAGCTAGCGGGGGAAACACCGGGGAGCTGTTTTTT.